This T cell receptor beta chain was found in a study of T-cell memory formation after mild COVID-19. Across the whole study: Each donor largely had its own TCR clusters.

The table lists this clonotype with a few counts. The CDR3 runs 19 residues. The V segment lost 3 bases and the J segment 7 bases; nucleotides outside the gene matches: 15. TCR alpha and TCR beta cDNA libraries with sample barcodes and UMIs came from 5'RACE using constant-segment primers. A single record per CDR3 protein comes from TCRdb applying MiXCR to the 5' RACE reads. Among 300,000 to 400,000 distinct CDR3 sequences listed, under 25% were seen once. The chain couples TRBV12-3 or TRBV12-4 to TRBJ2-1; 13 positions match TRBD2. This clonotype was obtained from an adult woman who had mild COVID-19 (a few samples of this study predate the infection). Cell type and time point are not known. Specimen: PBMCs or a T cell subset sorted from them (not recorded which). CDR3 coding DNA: TGTGCCAGCAGTTTTGGTCCCAGGGGACTAGCGGGGCGTGGGAATGAGCAGTTCTTC. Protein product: CASSFGPRGLAGRGNEQFF.